Shown below are 24 T cell receptor beta chains from a single sample sequenced in a study of spatial heterogeneity in lung cancer. TCRdb recomputed calls from the 5' RACE reads with MiXCR, one row per CDR3 protein. The sample has more than 95,000 distinct CDR3 sequences, 12% seen once; the top ten hold approximately 15%. Time point here: blood at routine non-recurrence follow-up after resection. Unsorted whole RNA samples from tumor, nontumor lung or frozen PBMC were sequenced. The sequencing used PBMCs, collected at follow-up. The receptors come from a male donor with early-stage non-small cell lung cancer.

In its sample, this clonotype was seen a few times. The genes are TRBV20-1 and TRBJ2-7, with 14 nucleotides matching TRBD2. This CDR3 has 19 residues. Germline lookup yields CDR1 DFQATT and CDR2 SNEGSKA (reference sequence). The V and J ends lost 0 bases and 0 bases, in that order; junction bases with no gene match: 10. CDR3 nucleotide sequence: TGCAGTGCTAGAGATTACGGACTAGCGGGGGGCCCCAGCTCCTACGAGCAGTACTTC. It yields the protein CSARDYGLAGGPSSYEQYF.

This chain uses TRBV9 with TRBJ2-1, with 9 positions matching TRBD2. The CDR3 consists of 15 residues. The germline gives CDR1 SGDLS, CDR2 YYNGEE. Unmatched junction bases numbered 7, after V lost 0 bases and J lost 9 bases. The CDR3 sequence is CASSVEPAGGGEQFF. In nucleotides, the CDR3 is TGTGCCAGCAGCGTAGAGCCAGCGGGGGGCGGTGAGCAGTTCTTC. Based on the CDR3 plus reference TRBV9 and TRBJ2-1, the full variable domain is DSGVTQTPKHLITATGQRVTLRCSPRSGDLSVYWYQQSLDQGLQFLIQYYNGEERAKGNILERFSAQQFPDLHSELNLSSLELGDSALYFCASSVEPAGGGEQFFGPGTRLTVL.

This clonotype has just a few counts. V and J are TRBV6-5 and TRBJ1-5; a weak D match, TRBD1 (6 bases). The CDR3 consists of 14 residues. V lost 6 bases and J lost 7, with 16 bases in between. Looked up from germline, CDR1 is MNHEY and CDR2 is SVGAGI. CDR3 in DNA: TGTGCCAGCAGCCCCGGGACAAGGCCCCAGCCCCAGCATTTT. This gives the protein CASSPGTRPQPQHF.

This clonotype was picked up many times. The V and J genes are TRBV28 and TRBJ1-2, with D unclear. There are 12 residues in the CDR3. V gave up 5 bases and J gave up 4 bases, with 8 bases separating them. Germline V gene data show CDR1 as MDHEN and CDR2 as SYDVKM. This CDR3 reads CASSPGSYGYTF. The DNA for the CDR3 is TGTGCCAGCAGTCCCGGCTCCTATGGCTACACCTTC.

The chain uses TRBV6-2 or TRBV6-3 and TRBJ1-2; unclear D gene. The CDR3 extends over 14 amino acids. V dropped 8 bases and J dropped 2 bases, with 15 bases sitting between them. The germline CDR1 and CDR2 sequences are MNHEY and SVGEGT. CDR3 DNA sequence: TGTGCCAGCCGAAAGGCAGAAAAAAACTATGGCTACACCTTC. Its translation is CASRKAEKNYGYTF.

V usage is TRBV27 and J usage is TRBJ2-5, with 13 bases lining up with TRBD2. The junction had 11 bases not matched to a gene; V was cut back by 6 bases and J by 13 bases. Germline lookup yields CDR1 MNHEY and CDR2 SMNVEV (reference sequence). The CDR3 is 14 amino acids. CDR3 in DNA: TGTGCCAGCAGAACCGGGACTAGCGGGGCTGGGGCGTACTTC. Translation gives CASRTGTSGAGAYF.

This clonotype was seen more than once but under ten times. The V gene is TRBV3-1, the J gene TRBJ2-2; D is undetermined. V was clipped by 2 bases and J by 1 base, with 5 bases between them. This CDR3 is built from 14 residues. Per the germline V gene, CDR1 is LGHDT and CDR2 is YNNKEL (reference sequence). CDR3 sequence: CASSQFRNTGELFF. CDR3 sequence (DNA): TGTGCCAGCAGCCAATTTCGGAACACCGGGGAGCTGTTTTTT.

This clonotype showed up just a few times. The V call is TRBV29-1, the J call TRBJ1-2; D not resolved. Germline V gene lookup returns CDR1 SQVTM and CDR2 ANQGSEA. The CDR3 loop spans 11 amino acids. Trimming took off 4 bases at V and 8 bases at J, with 11 bases between the two ends. The CDR3 sequence: CSVGYMKGYTF. The CDR3 DNA reads TGCAGCGTTGGGTACATGAAGGGCTACACCTTC.

This clonotype was detected a few times. The chain recombines TRBV20-1 with TRBJ1-6; D is unresolved. The CDR3 contains 14 residues. Per germline, CDR1 DFQATT and CDR2 SNEGSKA (reference sequence). V lost 1 base and J 0 bases, leaving 4 bases between the germline ends. CDR3 sequence reads: CSARARSYNSPLHF. CDR3 nucleotide sequence: TGCAGTGCTAGAGCTCGCTCCTATAATTCACCCCTCCACTTT.

This clonotype came up many times. This rearrangement joins TRBV4-1 to TRBJ2-5; weak D call: TRBD2 (5 bases). The CDR3 totals 15 residues. Looked up from germline, CDR1 is MGHRA and CDR2 is YSYEKL. V lost 3 bases to trimming and J lost 2 bases, with 13 bases between them. CDR3 protein: CASSHGVTVQETQYF. CDR3 coding DNA: TGCGCCAGCAGCCACGGGGTGACGGTTCAAGAGACCCAGTACTTC.

The chain links TRBV9 to TRBJ2-5; 10 bases are a match to TRBD2. After removal of 4 bases from V and 4 bases from J, the junction contained 4 bases not matched to a gene. Germline V gene sequence: CDR1 SGDLS, CDR2 YYNGEE. There are 14 residues in the CDR3. CDR3 bases: TGTGCCAGCAGCCCTAGCGGGGGAAGAGAGACCCAGTACTTC. It specifies CASSPSGGRETQYF.

This clonotype was detected only a few times. The rearrangement uses TRBV6-1 and TRBJ1-4; D is perhaps TRBD1 (5 bases). Trimming removed 7 bases at V and 2 bases at J, with 14 bases between. CDR1 MNHNS and CDR2 SASEGT come from the germline V gene. The CDR3 consists of 15 residues. CDR3 in amino acids: CASKSWGVTNEKLFF. Written as DNA, the CDR3 is TGTGCCAGCAAGTCGTGGGGGGTGACTAATGAAAAACTGTTTTTT.

This clonotype was seen more than once but under ten times. The gene calls are TRBV6-5 and TRBJ2-1; D is ambiguous. The germline V gene encodes CDR1 MNHEY and CDR2 SVGAGI. Trimming removed 4 bases at V and 8 bases at J, with 12 bases between. The CDR3 contains 13 residues. The CDR3 protein is CASSSTTAYEQFF. The CDR3 DNA is TGTGCCAGCAGTTCCACGACCGCATATGAGCAGTTCTTC.

The chain has TRBV7-2 and TRBJ1-2, with D hard to call. The V gene lost 7 bases and the J gene lost 2 bases, with 14 bases spanning the gap. This CDR3 region has 14 residues. The germline V gene has CDR1 SGHTA and CDR2 FQGNSA. The CDR3, as DNA: TGTGCCAGCACCGAACACGCCGTAAACTATGGCTACACCTTC. This encodes CASTEHAVNYGYTF. Full variable domain (outside the CDR3, taken from reference TRBV7-2 and TRBJ1-2): GAGVSQSPSNKVTEKGKDVELRCDPISGHTALYWYRQSLGQGLEFLIYFQGNSAPDKSGLPSDRFSAERTGGSVSTLTIQRTQQEDSAVYLCASTEHAVNYGYTFGSGTRLTVV.

This clonotype was counted between two and nine times. The V call is TRBV24-1, the J call TRBJ2-2, with 8 bases matching TRBD1. The CDR3 runs to 16 residues. CDR1 and CDR2 from the germline V gene are KGHDR and SFDVKD. J lost 1 base, V lost 4 bases, and 4 bases had no gene match. The CDR3 bases are TGTGCCACCAGTGAACCCGGGACAGGGAACACCGGGGAGCTGTTTTTT. Translating gives CATSEPGTGNTGELFF.

This clonotype came up a few times. The chain carries TRBV5-1 and TRBJ1-4; maybe TRBD1 (5 bases). The CDR3 loop spans 11 amino acids. The V gene lost 5 bases and the J gene lost 10 bases, with 9 bases spanning the gap. Germline V gene lookup returns CDR1 SGHRS and CDR2 YFSETQ. The CDR3 here is CASRGDGKLFF. CDR3 DNA: TGCGCCAGCAGGGGGGACGGAAAACTGTTTTTT.

This clonotype came up many times. The J gene is TRBJ1-6, the V gene TRBV5-1; maybe TRBD1 (5 bases). The CDR3 consists of 14 residues. CDR1 SGHRS and CDR2 YFSETQ come from the germline V gene. Trimming stripped 5 bases from V and 5 bases from J, with 11 bases between. CDR3 DNA sequence: TGCGCCAGCAGGTCGACAGAAGATAATTCACCCCTCCACTTT. Its protein is CASRSTEDNSPLHF.

This clonotype was counted a few times. CDR3 DNA: TGTGCCAGCAGTTTTCTCAGGGCAACAAAAGCTTTCTTT. This gives the protein CASSFLRATKAFF. The genes are TRBV27 and TRBJ1-1, with TRBD1 as a possible D gene (5 bases). The CDR3 consists of 13 residues. The V end was cut by 3 bases, the J end by 9 bases, with 14 bases between. Germline V gives CDR1 MNHEY, CDR2 SMNVEV (reference sequence).

This clonotype turned up a few times. The CDR3 spells CASSSTAVYPLQYF. The CDR3 DNA reads as TGTGCCAGCAGCTCAACCGCGGTATACCCATTACAGTATTTT. The chain combines TRBV6-6 with TRBJ2-3; no clear D gene. V was pared by 6 bases and J by 12 bases, with 22 bases between. The CDR3 covers 14 residues. Germline values: CDR1 MNHNY, CDR2 SVGAGI (reference sequence).

This clonotype was seen a handful of times. The chain joins TRBV19 to TRBJ1-5, with D unclear. Trimming left V 4 bases short and J 2 bases short, with 12 bases between. The V gene's germline CDR1 is LNHDA and CDR2 SQIVND (reference sequence). This CDR3 is 15 amino acids long. The CDR3 spells CASSSGKRGNQPQHF. For the CDR3, the DNA is TGTGCCAGTAGTAGTGGTAAGAGGGGCAATCAGCCCCAGCATTTT.

This clonotype was counted at least ten times. This chain links TRBV12-3 or TRBV12-4 with TRBJ1-1; D gene uncertain. The CDR3 runs 15 residues. V lost 6 bases to trimming and J lost 0 bases, with 14 bases between them. The CDR3 spells CASRVSGSMNTEAFF. DNA of the CDR3: TGTGCCAGCAGGGTCTCCGGGAGCATGAACACTGAAGCTTTCTTT.

The sample holds a few counts of this clonotype. The chain combines TRBV28 with TRBJ1-2; D gene ambiguous. The ends were cut back, 7 bases at V and 1 base at J, with 19 bases in the middle. Per the germline V gene, CDR1 is MDHEN and CDR2 is SYDVKM. The CDR3 has 16 amino acids. The CDR3 DNA is TGTGCCAGCATTCCCTTAGGTACCGCCCGTAACTATGGCTACACCTTC. Translated: CASIPLGTARNYGYTF.

The gene calls are TRBV6-5 and TRBJ2-1; 7 bases match TRBD1. This CDR3 is built from 15 residues. V lost 2 bases and J lost 7; bases outside the gene matches: 8. Germline assignment: CDR1 MNHEY and CDR2 SVGAGI. Written as DNA, the CDR3 is TGTGCCAGCAGTTACCGGTCAGGGGGTACAAATGAGCAGTTCTTC. This encodes CASSYRSGGTNEQFF.

This clonotype was detected many times. The chain carries TRBV20-1 and TRBJ1-2; no clear D gene. CDR3 length: 12 residues. Deletions cut 5 bases from V and 4 bases from J, with 11 bases between. From germline, CDR1 is DFQATT and CDR2 SNEGSKA (reference sequence). The CDR3 bases are TGCAGTGCTTTCGACGGACTCTATGGCTACACCTTC. Translation: CSAFDGLYGYTF.